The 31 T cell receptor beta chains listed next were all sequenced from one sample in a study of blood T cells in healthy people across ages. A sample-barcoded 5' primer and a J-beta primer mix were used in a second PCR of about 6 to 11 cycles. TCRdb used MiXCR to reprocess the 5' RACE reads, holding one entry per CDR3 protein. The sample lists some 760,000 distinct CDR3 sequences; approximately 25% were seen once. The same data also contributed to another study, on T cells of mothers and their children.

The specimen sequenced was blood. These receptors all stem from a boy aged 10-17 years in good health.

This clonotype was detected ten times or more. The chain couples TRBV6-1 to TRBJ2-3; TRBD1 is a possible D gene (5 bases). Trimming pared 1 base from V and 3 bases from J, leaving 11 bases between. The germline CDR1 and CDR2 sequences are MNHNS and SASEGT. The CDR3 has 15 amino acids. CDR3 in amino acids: CASSEGKGWTDTQYF. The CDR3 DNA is TGTGCCAGCAGTGAAGGAAAGGGGTGGACAGATACGCAGTATTTT.

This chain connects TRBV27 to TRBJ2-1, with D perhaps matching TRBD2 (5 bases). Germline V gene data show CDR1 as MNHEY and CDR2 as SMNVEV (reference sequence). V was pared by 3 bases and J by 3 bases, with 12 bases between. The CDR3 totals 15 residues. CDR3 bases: TGTGCCAGCAGTTTTTCCCGGACTCTCTACAATGAGCAGTTCTTC. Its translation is CASSFSRTLYNEQFF.

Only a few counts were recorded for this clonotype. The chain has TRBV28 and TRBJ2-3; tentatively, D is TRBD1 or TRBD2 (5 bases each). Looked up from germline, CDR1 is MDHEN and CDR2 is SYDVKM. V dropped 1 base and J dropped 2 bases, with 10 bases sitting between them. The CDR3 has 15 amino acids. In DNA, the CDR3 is TGTGCCAGCAGTTTATATGGGGGACCCACAGATACGCAGTATTTT. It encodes CASSLYGGPTDTQYF.

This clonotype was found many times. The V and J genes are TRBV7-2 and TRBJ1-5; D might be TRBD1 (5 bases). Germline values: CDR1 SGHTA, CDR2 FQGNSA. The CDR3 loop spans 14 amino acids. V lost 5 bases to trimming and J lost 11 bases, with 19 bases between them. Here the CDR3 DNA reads TGTGCCAGCAGCCCCGCGTGGGGGGGACGCACCCAGCATTTT. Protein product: CASSPAWGGRTQHF.

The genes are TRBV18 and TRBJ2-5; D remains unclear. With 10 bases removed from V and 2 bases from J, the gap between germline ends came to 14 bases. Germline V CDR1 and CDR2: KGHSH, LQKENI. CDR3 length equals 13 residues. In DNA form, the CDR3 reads TGTGCCACCGCGCAGACACTTCAAGAGACCCAGTACTTC. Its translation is CATAQTLQETQYF.

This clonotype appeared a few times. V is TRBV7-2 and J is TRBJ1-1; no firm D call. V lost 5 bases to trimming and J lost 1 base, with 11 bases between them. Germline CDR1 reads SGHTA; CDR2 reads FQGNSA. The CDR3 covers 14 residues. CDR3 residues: CASSDIVGNTEAFF. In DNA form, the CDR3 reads TGTGCCAGCAGCGACATCGTGGGGAACACTGAAGCTTTCTTT.

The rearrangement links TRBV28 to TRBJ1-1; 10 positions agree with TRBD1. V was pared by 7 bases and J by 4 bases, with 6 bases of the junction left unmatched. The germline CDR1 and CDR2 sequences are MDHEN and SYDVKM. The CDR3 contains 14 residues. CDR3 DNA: TGTGCCAGCATACGGACAGGGGGTGCCACTGAAGCTTTCTTT. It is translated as CASIRTGGATEAFF.

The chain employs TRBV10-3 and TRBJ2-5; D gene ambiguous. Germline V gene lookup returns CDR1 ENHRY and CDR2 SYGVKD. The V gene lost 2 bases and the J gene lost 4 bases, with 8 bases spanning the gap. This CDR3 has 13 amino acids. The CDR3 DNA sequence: TGTGCCATCAGTGAGCCAGAAATAGAGACCCAGTACTTC. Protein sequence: CAISEPEIETQYF.

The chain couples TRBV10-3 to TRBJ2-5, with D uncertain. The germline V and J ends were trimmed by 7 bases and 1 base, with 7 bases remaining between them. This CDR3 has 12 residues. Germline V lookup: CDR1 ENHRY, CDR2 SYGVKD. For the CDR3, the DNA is TGTGCCATCATGAACGCCCAAGAGACCCAGTACTTC. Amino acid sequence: CAIMNAQETQYF.

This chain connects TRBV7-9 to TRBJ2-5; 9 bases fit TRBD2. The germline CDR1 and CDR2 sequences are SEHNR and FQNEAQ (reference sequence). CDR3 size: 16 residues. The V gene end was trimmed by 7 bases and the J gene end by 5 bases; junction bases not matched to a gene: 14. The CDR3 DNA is TGTGCCAGCACCAAATTACCGGGCCTAGCGGGGGAGACCCAGTACTTC. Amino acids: CASTKLPGLAGETQYF.

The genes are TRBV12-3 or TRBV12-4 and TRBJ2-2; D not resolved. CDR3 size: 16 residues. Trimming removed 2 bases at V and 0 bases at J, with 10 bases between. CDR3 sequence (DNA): TGTGCCAGCAGTTTAATGATACTCGCGAACACCGGGGAGCTGTTTTTT. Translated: CASSLMILANTGELFF.

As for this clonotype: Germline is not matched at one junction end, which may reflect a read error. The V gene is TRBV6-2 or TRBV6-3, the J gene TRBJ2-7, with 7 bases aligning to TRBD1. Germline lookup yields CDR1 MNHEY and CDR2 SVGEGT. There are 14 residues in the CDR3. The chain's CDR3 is CASSYLDRTYGQYF. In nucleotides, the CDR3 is TGTGCCAGCAGTTACTTGGACAGGACCTACGGGCAGTACTTC.

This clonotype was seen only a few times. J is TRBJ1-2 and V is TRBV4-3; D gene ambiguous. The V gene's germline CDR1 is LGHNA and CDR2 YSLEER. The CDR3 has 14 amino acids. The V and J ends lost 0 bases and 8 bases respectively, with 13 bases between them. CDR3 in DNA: TGCGCCAGCAGCCAAGATAGGAAGGGAGTCGGCTACACCTTC. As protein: CASSQDRKGVGYTF.

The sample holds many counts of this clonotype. In DNA form, the CDR3 reads TGCAGCGTTCCGATCACAGATACGCAGTATTTT. It is translated as CSVPITDTQYF. The rearrangement uses TRBV29-1 and TRBJ2-3; D call uncertain. V was pared by 5 bases and J by 2 bases, with 5 bases between. CDR3 size: 11 residues. Per germline, CDR1 SQVTM and CDR2 ANQGSEA.

The CDR3 sequence: CASSPTFSIRRTNIQYF. For the CDR3, the DNA is TGTGCCAGCAGTCCGACCTTTTCGATAAGACGGACTAACATTCAGTACTTC. The rearrangement joins TRBV9 to TRBJ2-4, with a possible D match to TRBD2 (5 bases). Germline CDR1 reads SGDLS; CDR2 reads YYNGEE. V lost 5 bases to trimming and J lost 7 bases, with 25 bases between them. This CDR3 is built from 17 residues. Full variable domain (outside the CDR3, taken from reference TRBV9 and TRBJ2-4): DSGVTQTPKHLITATGQRVTLRCSPRSGDLSVYWYQQSLDQGLQFLIQYYNGEERAKGNILERFSAQQFPDLHSELNLSSLELGDSALYFCASSPTFSIRRTNIQYFGAGTRLSVL.

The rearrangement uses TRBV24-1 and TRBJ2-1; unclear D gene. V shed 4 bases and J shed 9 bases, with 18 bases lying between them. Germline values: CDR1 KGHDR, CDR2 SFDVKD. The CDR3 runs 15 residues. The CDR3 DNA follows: TGTGCCACCAGTGACCCCAAGGCTAGTAGTCCTGAGCAGTTCTTC. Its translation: CATSDPKASSPEQFF.

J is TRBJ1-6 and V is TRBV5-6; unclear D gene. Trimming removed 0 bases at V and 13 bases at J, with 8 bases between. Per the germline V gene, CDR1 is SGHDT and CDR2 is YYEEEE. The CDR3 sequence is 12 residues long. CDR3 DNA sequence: TGTGCCAGCAGCTTGGAAGGACTTCCCCTCCACTTT. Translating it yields CASSLEGLPLHF.

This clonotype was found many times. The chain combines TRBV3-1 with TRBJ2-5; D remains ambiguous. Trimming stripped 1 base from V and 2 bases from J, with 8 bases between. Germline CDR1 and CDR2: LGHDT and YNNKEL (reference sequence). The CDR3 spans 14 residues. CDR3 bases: TGTGCCAGCAGCCAAGTCGGTGGGCAAGAGACCCAGTACTTC. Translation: CASSQVGGQETQYF.

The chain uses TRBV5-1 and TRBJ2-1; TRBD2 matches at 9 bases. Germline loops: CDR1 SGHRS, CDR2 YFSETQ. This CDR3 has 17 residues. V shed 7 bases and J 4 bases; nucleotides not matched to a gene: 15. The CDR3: CASPLKMAGGNYNEQFF. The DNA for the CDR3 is TGCGCCAGCCCTCTGAAGATGGCGGGGGGGAATTACAATGAGCAGTTCTTC.

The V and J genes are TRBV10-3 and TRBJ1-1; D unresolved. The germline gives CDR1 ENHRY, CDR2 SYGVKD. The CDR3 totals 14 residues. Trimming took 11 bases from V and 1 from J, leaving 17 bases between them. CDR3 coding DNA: TGTGCCTCGAAGAGCCCCACAGAGAACACTGAAGCTTTCTTT. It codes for CASKSPTENTEAFF.

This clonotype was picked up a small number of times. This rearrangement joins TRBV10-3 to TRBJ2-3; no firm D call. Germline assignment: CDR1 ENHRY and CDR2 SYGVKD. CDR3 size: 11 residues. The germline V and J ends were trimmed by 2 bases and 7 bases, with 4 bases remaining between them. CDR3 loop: CAISEAHTQYF. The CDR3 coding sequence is TGTGCCATCAGTGAGGCCCATACGCAGTATTTT.

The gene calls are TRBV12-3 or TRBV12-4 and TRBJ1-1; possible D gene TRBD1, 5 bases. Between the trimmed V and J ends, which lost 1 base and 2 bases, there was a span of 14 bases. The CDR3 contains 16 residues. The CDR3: CASSLGEGSPNTEAFF. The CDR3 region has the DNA TGTGCCAGCAGTTTAGGGGAGGGGTCCCCAAACACTGAAGCTTTCTTT.

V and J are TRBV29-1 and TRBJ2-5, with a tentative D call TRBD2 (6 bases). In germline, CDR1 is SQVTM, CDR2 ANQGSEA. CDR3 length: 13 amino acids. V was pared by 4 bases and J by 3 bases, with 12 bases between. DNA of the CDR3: TGCAGCGTTGTTCCTAGCGTTGAAGAGACCCAGTACTTC. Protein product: CSVVPSVEETQYF.

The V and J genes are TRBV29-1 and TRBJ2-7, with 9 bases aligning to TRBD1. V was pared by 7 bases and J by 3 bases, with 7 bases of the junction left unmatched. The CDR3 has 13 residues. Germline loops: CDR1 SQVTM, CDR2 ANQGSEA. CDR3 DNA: TGCAGCGCGTGGACGGGACAGGGCTACGAGCAGTACTTC. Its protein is CSAWTGQGYEQYF.

The CDR3 bases are TGCGCCAGCAGGGGACTGGAGCGAGAGACCCAGTACTTC. This codes for CASRGLERETQYF. This chain uses TRBV4-1 with TRBJ2-5, with D possibly TRBD2 on 6 matching bases. This CDR3 has 13 residues. V dropped 6 bases and J dropped 4 bases, with 12 bases sitting between them. CDR1 is MGHRA, CDR2 YSYEKL, per germline.

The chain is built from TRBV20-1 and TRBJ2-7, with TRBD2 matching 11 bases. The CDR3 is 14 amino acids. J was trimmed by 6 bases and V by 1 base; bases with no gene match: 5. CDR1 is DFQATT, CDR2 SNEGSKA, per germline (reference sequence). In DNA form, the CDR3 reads TGCAGTGCTAGAGGACTAGCGGGACTAAGCGAGCAGTACTTC. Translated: CSARGLAGLSEQYF.

The CDR3 here is CASSPTSGRTYEQYF. The CDR3 DNA is TGTGCCAGCAGTCCAACTAGCGGGAGAACGTACGAGCAGTACTTC. The chain recombines TRBV27 with TRBJ2-5; 11 bases map to TRBD2. The DNA end favors TRBJ2-7, so the J call may be wrong. The V gene's germline CDR1 is MNHEY and CDR2 SMNVEV (reference sequence). The CDR3 sequence is 15 residues long.

CDR3 amino acids: CASSQDYGLANHNEQFF. CDR3 coding DNA: TGCGCCAGCAGCCAAGATTACGGACTAGCAAACCACAATGAGCAGTTCTTC. The V and J genes are TRBV4-3 and TRBJ2-1, with 8 bases fitting TRBD2. The CDR3 is 17 amino acids. Trimming removed 0 bases from V and 5 bases from J; junction bases left unmatched: 9. Germline lookup yields CDR1 LGHNA and CDR2 YSLEER.

The CDR3 DNA reads TGTGCCAGCAGCACTAGGGGGGCCGAGGTATCCGAGCAGTACTTC. It yields the protein CASSTRGAEVSEQYF. The V and J genes are TRBV7-9 and TRBJ2-7; D is tentatively TRBD1 or TRBD2 (6 bases each). V was cut by 5 bases and J by 6 bases, with 20 bases left in between. The V gene's germline CDR1 is SEHNR and CDR2 FQNEAQ (reference sequence). The CDR3 is 15 residues long.

CDR3 protein: CATSDLGAGGLYTQYF. CDR3 DNA sequence: TGTGCCACCAGTGATTTAGGAGCGGGAGGGCTGTATACGCAGTATTTT. The rearrangement links TRBV24-1 to TRBJ2-3; TRBD2 matches at 10 bases. Trimming at V came to 1 base and at J to 7 bases, leaving 7 bases not matched to a gene. The CDR3 has 16 amino acids. The germline gives CDR1 KGHDR, CDR2 SFDVKD.

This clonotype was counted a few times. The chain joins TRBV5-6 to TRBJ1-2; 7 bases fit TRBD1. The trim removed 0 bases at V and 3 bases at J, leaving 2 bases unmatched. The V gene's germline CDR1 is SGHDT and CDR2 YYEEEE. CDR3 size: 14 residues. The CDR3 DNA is TGTGCCAGCAGCTTGGGACAGGGCTACTATGGCTACACCTTC. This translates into CASSLGQGYYGYTF.